This entry lists 5 T cell receptor beta chains sequenced from one sample in a study of cytomegalovirus exposure and HLA in healthy donors. Amplification used 60 Vbeta primers and 13 Jbeta primers. Some clones are missing from TCRdb's copy, which holds only in-frame ones; the method was immunoSEQ multiplex PCR. The table records around 150,000 clones, 60% to 85% of them present only once. Sequencing input: PBMCs. The receptors were sampled from a man aged 35-49 years in good health and CMV-seropositive.

Note on this clone: A junction boundary mismatches the germline segment, possibly from a read error. Other DNA sequences within the sample encode an identical CDR3. The chain carries TRBV6-5 and TRBJ1-1; a weak D match, TRBD1 (6 bases). From germline, CDR1 is MNHEY and CDR2 SVGAGI. The CDR3 contains 13 residues. The CDR3: CASSYGGDTEAFF. DNA for the CDR3: TGTGCCAGCAGTTACGGGGGGGACACTGAAGCCTTCTTT.

CDR3 region: CASPGGLMNTGELFF. The CDR3 DNA reads as TGTGCTAGCCCCGGGGGACTGATGAACACCGGGGAGCTGTTTTTT. The genes are TRBV7-7 and TRBJ2-2, with TRBD2 as a possible D gene (6 bases). The CDR3 runs to 15 residues. Germline CDR1 and CDR2: SSHAT and FNYEAQ (reference sequence).

J is TRBJ2-5 and V is TRBV30, with 11 bases that match TRBD2. Germline V gives CDR1 GTSNPN, CDR2 SVGIG (reference sequence). V shed 3 bases and J 4 bases; nucleotides not matched to a gene: 7. The CDR3 is made up of 15 amino acids. The CDR3 is CAWRLAGGPRETQYF. CDR3 nucleotide sequence: TGTGCCTGGAGATTAGCGGGAGGGCCAAGAGAGACCCAGTACTTC.

The chain has TRBV5-4 and TRBJ2-3; 13 bases are a match to TRBD2. Germline assignment: CDR1 SGHNT and CDR2 YYREEE (reference sequence). The length of the CDR3 is 15 residues. V gave up 8 bases and J gave up 5 bases; unmatched junction bases: 8. The CDR3 coding sequence is TGTGCCAGTAGAAGACTAGCGGGAGGTGGAGATACGCAGTATTTT. This codes for CASRRLAGGGDTQYF.

V and J are TRBV5-1 and TRBJ2-3; D may be TRBD1 (5 bases). The V end was cut by 1 base, the J end by 0 bases, with 6 bases between. Germline lookup yields CDR1 SGHRS and CDR2 YFSETQ. This CDR3 is 14 amino acids long. CDR3: CASSLPGSTDTQYF. The CDR3, as DNA: TGCGCCAGCAGCTTGCCAGGGAGCACAGATACGCAGTATTTT. The whole variable domain, remainder taken from reference TRBV5-1 and TRBJ2-3, is KAGVTQTPRYLIKTRGQQVTLSCSPISGHRSVSWYQQTPGQGLQFLFEYFSETQRNKGNFPGRFSGRQFSNSRSEMNVSTLELGDSALYLCASSLPGSTDTQYFGPGTRLTVL.